This T cell receptor (beta chain) was sequenced during a study of T cells in Graves' hyperthyroidism and ophthalmopathy. Points from the study as a whole: Ophthalmopathy stood apart from stable hyperthyroidism in a 13 V-J model.

Trimming left V 0 bases short and J 4 bases short, with 13 bases between. CDR1 LNHNV and CDR2 YYDKDF come from the germline V gene (reference sequence). This CDR3 comprises 16 residues. Notes on this clonotype: No antigen is known for it.

Exclusion followed for patients with uncontrolled infection, other autoimmune disease, pregnancy or lactation. PBMCs were derived from 10 ml fresh peripheral blood. Amplification targeted TCR beta CDR3 regions from RNA transcripts. In the first-round RT-PCR of the TCR CDR3, the HTBI primer set was used. TCRdb reprocessed the multiplex PCR reads with MiXCR, giving one entry per CDR3 protein. The sample has about 640,000 distinct CDR3 sequences; less than 25% are singletons. This sequence joins TRBV15 and TRBJ2-1; no clear D gene. The material sequenced was blood. This TCR was recovered from a man aged 30-40 years with Graves' ophthalmopathy. As DNA, the CDR3 is TGTGCCACCAGCAGAGAACGGCGACCTATGTACAATGAGCAGTTCTTC. Amino acid sequence: CATSRERRPMYNEQFF.